This T cell receptor beta chain came from a study of cytomegalovirus exposure and HLA in healthy donors. Study observations and caveats: Under in vitro conditions, a few CMV-associated chains were confirmed as specific for CMV antigens. It was assumed in the presence/absence analyses that sequencing depth was roughly uniform across donors. Trimming of TCR beta V- and J-genes showed a link, identified in a later analysis, to a missense DCLRE1C variant. Rates of TCR association differed by HLA locus in a later analysis, with DRB1 highest and HLA-C lowest.

Primers for the PCR totalled 60 Vbeta and 13 Jbeta. Here immunoSEQ multiplex PCR was the method, and the copy in TCRdb shows in-frame clones only, minus some. The sample shows about 100,000 clones, around 76% of them seen only once. Remarks on this clone: Its target is unknown.

The CDR3 runs to 12 residues. Germline lookup yields CDR1 MNHNS and CDR2 SASEGT. Trimming removed 7 bases from V and 15 bases from J; junction bases left unmatched: 7. The sample comprised PBMCs. The source of this sequence is a man between 40 and 49 years old in good health and CMV-seropositive. V and J are TRBV6-1 and TRBJ2-3; TRBD2 agrees at 13 bases. The CDR3 sequence is CASTVGLAGEYF. Written as DNA, the CDR3 is TGTGCCAGCACGGTAGGACTAGCGGGGGAATATTTT.